A single sample gave rise to the 9 T cell receptor beta chains below, sequenced in a study of Graves' ophthalmopathy and Graves' hyperthyroidism. CDR3 regions of TCR beta were amplified from RNA transcripts. An initial RT-PCR round employing HTBI primers preceded a second-round multiplex PCR. TCRdb re-analysed the multiplex PCR reads in MiXCR, keeping a single row per CDR3 protein. The data show about 420,000 distinct CDR3 sequences, under 25% seen once. The sample consisted of peripheral blood. These receptors were collected from a woman aged 18-30 years with stable Graves' hyperthyroidism.

The table lists this clonotype with many counts. A much bigger clone sits one base away, suggesting this may be a read error. This chain uses TRBV28 with TRBJ2-7, with D unclear. The CDR3 runs 15 residues. CDR1 and CDR2 (germline): MDHEN, SYDVKM. CDR3 loop: CASSLRASRSYEQHF. CDR3 in DNA: TGTGCCAGCAGTTTAAGGGCTTCCCGCTCCTACGAGCAGCACTTC.

This clonotype was counted at least ten times. An end of the junction does not agree with germline; a read error may underlie this. V and J are TRBV25-1 and TRBJ2-2; TRBD2 might be the D (5 bases). CDR3 length: 15 residues. CDR1 and CDR2 (germline): MGHDK, SYGVNS. CDR3 DNA sequence: TGTGCCAGCAGTGCAGAGGCCTCTTACACCGGGGTGCTGTTTTTT. Protein sequence: CASSAEASYTGVLFF.

This clonotype was counted only a few times. V usage is TRBV18 and J usage is TRBJ1-5, with D hard to call. The CDR3 is 13 amino acids. Germline lookup yields CDR1 KGHSH and CDR2 LQKENI. Trimming shortened V by 3 bases and J by 9 bases, and 12 bases separated the two germline ends. The CDR3 loop is CASSPVGLGPQHF. The CDR3 region has the DNA TGTGCCAGCTCACCGGTAGGTCTTGGGCCCCAGCATTTT.

The chain joins TRBV12-3 or TRBV12-4 to TRBJ2-4; possibly TRBD2 for D (5 bases). V was trimmed by 5 bases and J by 0 bases, leaving 5 bases between them. The CDR3 length is 13 residues. The CDR3 protein is CASSEGAKNIQYF. The CDR3 DNA reads as TGTGCCAGCAGTGAGGGAGCCAAAAACATTCAGTACTTC.

This chain uses TRBV9 with TRBJ1-2; TRBD1 matches at 11 bases. The ends lost 0 bases at V and 1 base at J; junction bases unmatched: 2. The CDR3 totals 16 residues. In germline, CDR1 is SGDLS, CDR2 YYNGEE. The CDR3 loop reads CASSVGDRGFNYGYTF. The CDR3 DNA reads as TGTGCCAGCAGCGTAGGGGACAGGGGGTTTAACTATGGCTACACCTTC.

Comment on this clonotype: Possible read error: a much larger clone is one base away. The CDR3 spells CASKEISYEQYF. Here the CDR3 DNA reads TGTGCCAGCAAAGAGATTAGTTACGAGCAGTACTTC. The chain recombines TRBV11-2 with TRBJ2-7; D gene ambiguous. The CDR3 extends over 12 amino acids. Trimming pared 7 bases from V and 4 bases from J, leaving 11 bases between. Per germline, CDR1 SGHAT and CDR2 FQNNGV.

This clonotype was counted many times. V usage is TRBV12-3 or TRBV12-4 and J usage is TRBJ2-2, with 15 bases fitting TRBD2. V lost 6 bases to trimming and J lost 6 bases; unmatched junction nucleotides: 8. The CDR3 loop spans 17 amino acids. The CDR3 loop reads CASRRTSGRAKPGELFF. DNA for the CDR3: TGTGCCAGCAGGAGGACTAGCGGGAGGGCCAAACCCGGGGAGCTGTTTTTT.

This clonotype was seen ten or more times. The gene calls are TRBV6-2 or TRBV6-3 and TRBJ2-7; the match to TRBD2 covers 13 bases. J lost 3 bases, V lost 6 bases, and 8 bases had no gene match. CDR1 is MNHEY, CDR2 SVGEGT, per germline. The CDR3 covers 16 residues. This CDR3 is CASRGLAGPRGYEQYF. CDR3 sequence (DNA): TGTGCCAGCAGGGGACTAGCGGGACCGAGGGGCTACGAGCAGTACTTC.

This clonotype came up many times. The chain is built from TRBV2 and TRBJ2-7; TRBD1 agrees at 9 bases. Germline V gives CDR1 SNHLY, CDR2 FYNNEI. The CDR3 is 13 amino acids. V lost 5 bases, J lost 9 bases, and 8 bases stayed unmatched. The CDR3 bases are TGTGCCAGCAGTCGGGACAGGGAGTTGGTGCAGTACTTC. As protein: CASSRDRELVQYF.